These T cell receptor beta chains were read from a single sample in a study of blood T cell repertoires in COVID-19. Sequencing was performed with immunoSEQ multiplex PCR; in TCRdb, only in-frame clones are kept and a portion is missing. This table has roughly 300,000 clones, about 90% appearing once. Specimen: peripheral blood. The receptors stem from a woman between 25 and 40 years old with COVID-19, enrolled during active disease. Each CDR3 is given with its conserved first and last residue. Each record gives: V gene, clone size, J gene, D gene, CDR3 DNA, CDR3 protein. D genes are given only for firm matches. Some rows have no size entry. The others give once, few or many, or a class for an expanded clone.

TRBV6-4	-	TRBJ2-2	-	TGTGCCAGCAGTGACTCCATCGGGGAGCTGTTTTTT	CASSDSIGELFF
TRBV3-1/TRBV3-2	-	TRBJ1-3	-	TGTGCCAGCACCCTGGGAGGATTCTCTGGAAACACCATATATTTT	CASTLGGFSGNTIYF
TRBV5-4	-	TRBJ1-4	-	TGTGCCAGCAGCTCGCGATCGGGGGCTAATGAAAAACTGTTTTTT	CASSSRSGANEKLFF
TRBV27	-	TRBJ2-5	-	TGTGCCAGCAGCGGACTGCCTCCAGAGACCCAGTACTTC	CASSGLPPETQYF
TRBV6-6	-	TRBJ1-2	TRBD1	TGTGCCAGCAGCTCGACAGGGCAAGCTTATGGCTACACCTTC	CASSSTGQAYGYTF
TRBV5-1	-	TRBJ2-6	-	TGCGCCAGCAGCCCGACAGTCTCTGGGGCCAACGTCCTGACTTTC	CASSPTVSGANVLTF
TRBV6-5	-	TRBJ1-2	-	TGTGCCAGCAGGAGGGAGGGAGCAAACTATGGCTACACCTTC	CASRREGANYGYTF
TRBV7-6	-	TRBJ2-4	-	TGTGCCAGCAGCTTAGATGACTTGGGTTACCGCATTCAGTACTTC	CASSLDDLGYRIQYF
TRBV6-6	-	TRBJ2-7	-	TGTGCCAGCAGTTACCTCGTAGGACAGTTTAACTACGAGCAGTACTTC	CASSYLVGQFNYEQYF
TRBV5-6	-	TRBJ2-7	-	TGTGCCAGCAGCTGGGGCCCTTCCTACGAGCAGTACTTC	CASSWGPSYEQYF
TRBV27	-	TRBJ2-2	TRBD2	TGTGCCAGCACCCGGGACTACGCGTCTGCCGGGGAGCTGTTTTTT	CASTRDYASAGELFF
TRBV6-6	-	TRBJ2-3	-	TGTGCCAGCAGTCCACCACTTATTATGACGGGTTACACAGATACGCAGTATTTT	CASSPPLIMTGYTDTQYF
TRBV5-1	-	TRBJ2-3	-	TGCGCCAGCAGCTTGGCAGGGAAGACAGATACGCAGTATTTT	CASSLAGKTDTQYF
TRBV14	once	TRBJ2-5	-	TGTGCCAGCAGCCGCGACTTGGGGAGGGAGACCCAGTACTTC	CASSRDLGRETQYF
TRBV2	-	TRBJ1-4	-	TGTGCCAGCAGTGATCCAGACTCAACTAATGAAAAACTGTTTTTT	CASSDPDSTNEKLFF
TRBV27	-	TRBJ2-7	-	TGTGCCAGCAGACTTACACACAGGGCGATCGAGCAGTACTTC	CASRLTHRAIEQYF
TRBV14	once	TRBJ2-1	-	TGTGCCAGCAGCTATGTACTCAGGAATACAGGGATCCAGTTCTTC	CASSYVLRNTGIQFF
TRBV5-4	once	TRBJ2-1	TRBD2	TGTGCCAGCAGCTGGGGGGGATCCTACAATGAGCAGTTCTTC	CASSWGGSYNEQFF
TRBV7-2	-	TRBJ2-4	TRBD1	TGTGCCAGCAGATCGGGACAGGGGTCCAAAAACATTCAGTACTTC	CASRSGQGSKNIQYF
TRBV19	once	TRBJ1-1	-	TGTGCCAGTAGCCCTGGGGGAGGACCCACTGAAGCTTTCTTT	CASSPGGGPTEAFF
TRBV5-1	few	TRBJ2-7	-	TGCGCCAGCAGCACACCGGACAGCGGAATCTCCTACGAGCAGTACTTC	CASSTPDSGISYEQYF
TRBV5-5	-	TRBJ2-1	TRBD1	TGTGCCAGCAGCCCTCTCCAGACAGGGGGGTTCTACAATGAGCAGTTCTTC	CASSPLQTGGFYNEQFF